Shown below are 23 T cell receptor beta chains from a single sample sequenced in a study of T cell changes during pregnancy in multiple sclerosis. Clones were read by immunoSEQ multiplex PCR, and TCRdb kept only the in-frame ones, dropping some. This table has about 25,000 clones, around 86% appearing once. This sample comprised CD4+ T cells from peripheral blood mononuclear cells, obtained in the second trimester of pregnancy. Every receptor here comes from a female donor in good health, enrolled as a control in a pregnancy study.

The chain couples TRBV10-1 to TRBJ2-3; the D is unclear. Germline V gives CDR1 WNHNN, CDR2 SYGVQD (reference sequence). CDR3 length: 15 amino acids. The V gene lost 8 bases and the J gene lost 3 bases, with 18 bases spanning the gap. The CDR3, as DNA: TGCGCCAGCGTTCAAAGTAGCACCGGGACAGATACGCAGTATTTT. Translating gives CASVQSSTGTDTQYF.

The chain links TRBV15 to TRBJ2-1; TRBD1 might be the D (6 bases). The CDR3 is 14 amino acids. The germline V gene encodes CDR1 LNHNV and CDR2 YYDKDF (reference sequence). With 5 bases removed from V and 5 bases from J, the gap between germline ends came to 13 bases. Here the CDR3 DNA reads TGTGCCACCAGCGGATGGAGACAGGACAATGAGCAGTTCTTC. The encoded protein is CATSGWRQDNEQFF.

The rearrangement links TRBV5-5 to TRBJ2-7; possibly TRBD1 for D (6 bases). The CDR3 loop spans 17 amino acids. Germline CDR1 reads SGHKS; CDR2 reads YYEKEE (reference sequence). V was shortened by 2 bases and J by 2 bases, with 20 bases between the two germline ends. The CDR3: CASSLTSTGQIPYEQYF. The CDR3 coding sequence is TGTGCCAGCAGCTTAACCTCGACAGGCCAAATCCCCTACGAGCAGTACTTC.

This chain links TRBV7-2 with TRBJ1-1, with 7 bases lining up with TRBD1. Germline V gene data show CDR1 as SGHTA and CDR2 as FQGNSA. The trim removed 5 bases at V and 7 bases at J, leaving 10 bases unmatched. This CDR3 has 14 residues. CDR3 DNA sequence: TGTGCCAGCAGCCCCCCCCTAGACAGGGATGAAGCTTTCTTT. Translating it yields CASSPPLDRDEAFF.

DNA of the CDR3: TGTGCCAGCAGCTTGGGAGCGGGGGTCAAAACCGGGGAGCTGTTTTTT. Translating gives CASSLGAGVKTGELFF. The chain recombines TRBV11-2 with TRBJ2-2; 8 nucleotides line up with TRBD2. Trimming at V came to 3 bases and at J to 5 bases, leaving 8 bases not matched to a gene. The CDR3 contains 16 residues. Germline lookup yields CDR1 SGHAT and CDR2 FQNNGV. Variable domain in full (rest from reference TRBV11-2 and TRBJ2-2): EAGVAQSPRYKIIEKRQSVAFWCNPISGHATLYWYQQILGQGPKLLIQFQNNGVVDDSQLPKDRFSAERLKGVDSTLKIQPAKLEDSAVYLCASSLGAGVKTGELFFGEGSRLTVL.

The gene calls are TRBV9 and TRBJ2-2; possible D gene TRBD1, 6 bases. V lost 0 bases, J lost 0 bases, and 12 bases lay in between. This CDR3 spans 17 amino acids. Germline values: CDR1 SGDLS, CDR2 YYNGEE. CDR3 loop: CASSVDQAGANTGELFF. CDR3 nucleotides: TGTGCCAGCAGCGTAGACCAGGCAGGGGCGAACACCGGGGAGCTGTTTTTT.

The rearrangement uses TRBV4-1 and TRBJ2-2; a possible D gene is TRBD1 (5 bases). The CDR3 consists of 14 residues. The germline CDR1 and CDR2 sequences are MGHRA and YSYEKL. Trimming removed 1 base from V and 7 bases from J, with 10 bases in between. The CDR3 DNA reads TGCGCCAGCAGCCAAGCAGGGCATGGCGGGGAGCTGTTTTTT. Protein sequence: CASSQAGHGGELFF.

The J gene is TRBJ1-2, the V gene TRBV6-1; TRBD1 is a possible D gene (6 bases). The CDR3 has 13 residues. Germline CDR1 and CDR2: MNHNS and SASEGT. Deletions cut 4 bases from V and 0 bases from J, with 6 bases between. The CDR3 sequence: CASSAGANYGYTF. The CDR3 DNA reads TGTGCCAGCAGTGCAGGGGCTAACTATGGCTACACCTTC.

This clone was observed a handful of times. The rearrangement joins TRBV9 to TRBJ1-2, with TRBD1 as a possible D gene (5 bases). Trimming stripped 4 bases from V and 0 bases from J, with 10 bases between. CDR1 is SGDLS and CDR2 is YYNGEE in the germline V gene. The CDR3 totals 14 residues. This CDR3 reads CASSPRGTNYGYTF. The DNA for the CDR3 is TGTGCCAGCAGCCCACGGGGGACTAACTATGGCTACACCTTC. Filled out from reference TRBV9 and TRBJ1-2, the complete variable domain reads DSGVTQTPKHLITATGQRVTLRCSPRSGDLSVYWYQQSLDQGLQFLIQYYNGEERAKGNILERFSAQQFPDLHSELNLSSLELGDSALYFCASSPRGTNYGYTFGSGTRLTVV.

The V call is TRBV28, the J call TRBJ2-5; 8 nucleotides line up with TRBD2. Germline V gene sequence: CDR1 MDHEN, CDR2 SYDVKM. J was trimmed by 1 base and V by 6 bases; bases with no gene match: 4. CDR3 length: 14 amino acids. The chain's CDR3 is CASRVAGPQETQYF. CDR3 DNA sequence: TGTGCCAGCAGGGTAGCGGGGCCCCAAGAGACCCAGTACTTC.

V usage is TRBV11-2 and J usage is TRBJ2-2; TRBD1 matches at 12 bases. The CDR3 has 17 residues. V dropped 6 bases and J dropped 3; count of bases not matched to a gene: 8. Germline V gene sequence: CDR1 SGHAT, CDR2 FQNNGV. In nucleotides, the CDR3 is TGTGCCAGCAGACGTCCGGGACAGGGGGCGCACACCGGGGAGCTGTTTTTT. Translation: CASRRPGQGAHTGELFF.

The chain links TRBV7-3 to TRBJ2-1, with 12 positions matching TRBD2. With V trimmed by 6 bases and J by 5 bases, 8 bases remained unmatched. The CDR3 is made up of 16 amino acids. The germline CDR1 and CDR2 sequences are SGHTA and FQGTGA. The CDR3 nucleotides read TGTGCCAGCAGTCAAATGGGACTAGCGGGCCACAATGAGCAGTTCTTC. It translates to CASSQMGLAGHNEQFF.

The rearrangement uses TRBV7-2 and TRBJ2-1, with 7 positions matching TRBD1. V shed 5 bases, J shed 0 bases, and the junction held 4 bases outside the gene matches. Germline V gene sequence: CDR1 SGHTA, CDR2 FQGNSA. This CDR3 contains 15 residues. For the CDR3, the DNA is TGTGCCAGCAGCGTGGACAGGAGCTCCTACAATGAGCAGTTCTTC. Its translation: CASSVDRSSYNEQFF.

The V and J genes are TRBV2 and TRBJ2-2, with 7 bases matching TRBD2. Germline V gives CDR1 SNHLY, CDR2 FYNNEI. The CDR3 consists of 15 residues. Germline trimming cut 2 bases from V and 1 base from J; bases unmatched to any gene: 1. CDR3 DNA: TGTGCCAGCAGTGAATTAGCGGGGAACACCGGGGAGCTGTTTTTT. Its translation: CASSELAGNTGELFF.

V is TRBV5-1 and J is TRBJ1-6; D perhaps matches TRBD1 (5 bases). V lost 0 bases and J lost 7, with 17 bases in between. Germline-derived CDR1 and CDR2 are SGHRS and YFSETQ. The CDR3 length is 17 residues. The CDR3 nucleotides are TGCGCCAGCAGCTTGGCAGGGTTTCACTCCGAAAATTCACCCCTCCACTTT. This translates into CASSLAGFHSENSPLHF.

This chain connects TRBV18 to TRBJ2-4; maybe TRBD2 (5 bases). The V gene's germline CDR1 is KGHSH and CDR2 LQKENI. V dropped 3 bases and J dropped 0 bases, with 12 bases sitting between them. The CDR3 has 16 residues. The CDR3 nucleotides are TGTGCCAGCTCACCCTCGGGAACCCCAGCCAAAAACATTCAGTACTTC. The encoded protein is CASSPSGTPAKNIQYF.

The rearrangement joins TRBV19 to TRBJ2-7; TRBD1 matches 11 bases. V lost 2 bases to trimming and J lost 5 bases; unmatched junction nucleotides: 2. Germline V gene data show CDR1 as LNHDA and CDR2 as SQIVND (reference sequence). This CDR3 is 14 amino acids long. The CDR3 protein is CASSIRTGGNEQYF. The CDR3 DNA is TGTGCCAGTAGTATAAGGACAGGGGGCAACGAGCAGTACTTC.

CDR3 in DNA: TGTGCCATCAGTGGTAGCGGGAGTCACACAGATACGCAGTATTTT. It encodes CAISGSGSHTDTQYF. The J gene is TRBJ2-3, the V gene TRBV10-3; 9 nucleotides agree with TRBD2. The germline gives CDR1 ENHRY, CDR2 SYGVKD. V dropped 4 bases and J dropped 2; count of bases not matched to a gene: 4. This CDR3 spans 15 amino acids.

J is TRBJ1-6 and V is TRBV2; 8 nucleotides align to TRBD1. Germline loops: CDR1 SNHLY, CDR2 FYNNEI. The CDR3 has 14 residues. Trimming removed 3 bases from V and 5 bases from J; junction bases left unmatched: 0. Here the CDR3 DNA reads TGTGCCAGCAGTGAGGACAGGGATAATTCACCCCTCCACTTT. This translates into CASSEDRDNSPLHF.

The chain recombines TRBV30 with TRBJ1-3, with TRBD1 matching 8 bases. CDR3 size: 14 residues. CDR1 is GTSNPN and CDR2 is SVGIG in the germline V gene (reference sequence). V was pared by 4 bases and J by 6 bases, with 8 bases of the junction left unmatched. The CDR3 reads CAWTPGQAENTIYF. DNA for the CDR3: TGTGCCTGGACTCCGGGACAGGCGGAAAACACCATATATTTT.

V usage is TRBV28 and J usage is TRBJ2-7, with 7 bases matching TRBD1. This CDR3 contains 15 residues. After removal of 1 base from V and 5 bases from J, the junction contained 8 bases not matched to a gene. Germline V CDR1 and CDR2: MDHEN, SYDVKM. For the CDR3, the DNA is TGTGCCAGCAGTTTATTGGTAGGGGGCGAAGACGAGCAGTACTTC. This sequence encodes CASSLLVGGEDEQYF.

V usage is TRBV27 and J usage is TRBJ2-3, with 7 bases identical to TRBD2. Per the germline V gene, CDR1 is MNHEY and CDR2 is SMNVEV (reference sequence). The CDR3 spans 18 residues. V lost 5 bases to trimming and J lost 4 bases; unmatched junction nucleotides: 18. This CDR3 reads CASSLNPLGLDRADTQYF. The CDR3 DNA sequence: TGTGCCAGCAGTCTCAACCCCCTTGGACTAGATCGGGCAGATACGCAGTATTTT.

The CDR3 region has the DNA TGCGCCAGCAGCTTCTACAGGACAGGGGTAAATTCACCCCTCCACTTT. Protein sequence: CASSFYRTGVNSPLHF. The chain has TRBV5-1 and TRBJ1-6, with 9 bases matching TRBD1. Germline V lookup: CDR1 SGHRS, CDR2 YFSETQ. The CDR3 contains 16 residues. V was clipped by 2 bases and J by 7 bases; unmatched bases: 7.